A selection of T cell receptor beta chains follows, all from one sample in a study of Tregs in tolerant kidney transplant recipients. Using immunoSEQ multiplex PCR, the repertoire was profiled, and TCRdb retains in-frame clones only, with some absent. Of some 80,000 clones listed, more than 95% were seen once; the top ten hold around 0.6%. Sequences were derived from CD4+ T cells from blood, sampled before the transplant. The receptors were gathered from a human donor who received a combined kidney and bone marrow transplant. CDR3s include the opening cysteine and the closing phenylalanine or tryptophan. Fields, in order: J gene, clone size, V gene, D gene, CDR3 DNA, CDR3 protein. D genes are given only for firm matches. Expanded clones are given a class, and other clones once, few, many or no size at all.

>TRBJ2-6|NA|TRBV5-1|NA
TGCGCCAGCAGCTTGGTAGCGAGCTCTGGGGCCAACGTCCTGACTTTC
CASSLVASSGANVLTF
>TRBJ2-7|NA|TRBV7-9|TRBD1
TGTGCCAGCAGCTCTCTGGGACAGGGATGGAACGAGCAGTACTTC
CASSSLGQGWNEQYF
>TRBJ1-6|NA|TRBV9|TRBD1
TGTGCCAGCAGCCCTCGTGGGACAGGGAGGAATTCACCCCTCCACTTT
CASSPRGTGRNSPLHF
>TRBJ2-6|NA|TRBV29-1|TRBD1
TGCAGCGTTGTATCGGGGGGAGGACAGGGGGCTTTTGGGGCCAACGTCCTGACTTTC
CSVVSGGGQGAFGANVLTF
>TRBJ1-1|NA|TRBV19|NA
TGTGCCAGTAGTATCGTTCCTATGAGGGGGGGGACTGAAGCTTTCTTT
CASSIVPMRGGTEAFF
>TRBJ1-4|NA|TRBV2|TRBD1
TGTGCCAGCAGAGCCCGACAGGGTAATGAAAAACTGTTTTTT
CASRARQGNEKLFF
>TRBJ1-2|NA|TRBV20-1|NA
TGCAGTACATTTTTTTTGCCCAACTTC
CSTFFLPNF
>TRBJ1-1|NA|TRBV5-6|TRBD1
TGTGCCAGCAGCTTTCTAGACAGGGTGGGCACTGAAGCTTTCTTT
CASSFLDRVGTEAFF
>TRBJ2-5|NA|TRBV5-1|TRBD1
TGCGCCAGCAGCACACAGGGGGGCCAAGAGACCCAGTACTTC
CASSTQGGQETQYF
>TRBJ2-7|NA|TRBV9|NA
TGTGCCAGCAGCCCTGAGTGGGGCGACTCCTACGAGCAGTACTTC
CASSPEWGDSYEQYF
>TRBJ2-1|NA|TRBV29-1|TRBD2
TGCAGCGTTGTTTACACATTCTACTCAAGCCTCCCGGGACTAGCGGGAGGGCCTTGGAATGAGCAGTTCTTC
CSVVYTFYSSLPGLAGGPWNEQFF
>TRBJ2-1|once|TRBV7-3|TRBD2
TGTGCCAGCAGCTATGGGGGGAGGGTCAATGAGCAGTTCTTC
CASSYGGRVNEQFF
>TRBJ2-5|NA|TRBV28|NA
TGTGCCAGCAGTTTACTGGGGCGACCAAGTCAGACCCAGTACTTC
CASSLLGRPSQTQYF
>TRBJ2-1|NA|TRBV28|NA
TGTGCCAGCAGTTTACAGAAAATGGGAACTAGCTCCTACAATGAGCAGTTCTTC
CASSLQKMGTSSYNEQFF
>TRBJ1-2|NA|TRBV30|TRBD1
TGTGCCTGGAGTTTAGGACAGGGTGCCTGGTACACCTTC
CAWSLGQGAWYTF
>TRBJ2-5|many|TRBV2|NA
TGTGCCAGCAGTGACGTGTCCGGGGAGACCCAGTACTTC
CASSDVSGETQYF
>TRBJ1-6|NA|TRBV5-6|NA
TGTGCCAGCAGCTTGGAGACTGGAGCCTATAATTCACCCCTCCACTTT
CASSLETGAYNSPLHF
>TRBJ2-2|NA|TRBV15|TRBD2
TGTGCCACCTCAGCGGGAGCCGGGGAGCTGTTTTTT
CATSAGAGELFF
>TRBJ2-3|once|TRBV4-2|TRBD2
TGTGCCAGCAGCCAAGCACTAGCGGCTAGCACAGATACGCAGTATTTT
CASSQALAASTDTQYF
>TRBJ2-3|NA|TRBV30|TRBD1
TGTGCCTGTGGTGGACAGGGGACAGATACGCAGTATTTT
CACGGQGTDTQYF
>TRBJ2-7|NA|TRBV10-3|TRBD1
TGTGCCGCCCATTCCGGGACAGGGTCATCCGAGCAGTACTTC
CAAHSGTGSSEQYF
>TRBJ1-1|NA|TRBV6-6|NA
TGTGCCAGCAAGGGAATGGGAGTTAGCACTGAAGCTTTCTTT
CASKGMGVSTEAFF
>TRBJ2-7|NA|TRBV4-3|NA
TGCGCCAGCAGCCCTGGCATTTACTCCTACGAGCAGTACTTC
CASSPGIYSYEQYF
>TRBJ2-3|NA|TRBV5-1|NA
TGCGCCAGCAGCTTGTACAGGGCGGGCACAGATACGCAGTATTTT
CASSLYRAGTDTQYF
>TRBJ2-1|NA|TRBV14|NA
TGTGCCAGCAGCCAAGACGGGGTCAGCTCCTACAATGAGCAGTTCTTC
CASSQDGVSSYNEQFF
>TRBJ1-2|NA|TRBV19|TRBD1
TGTGCCAGTAGTAGGACAGGAACTGGCTACACCTTC
CASSRTGTGYTF
>TRBJ2-2|NA|TRBV30|NA
TGTGCCTGGAGACCCGGACAGTCGAACACCGGGGAGCTGTTTTTT
CAWRPGQSNTGELFF
>TRBJ1-2|NA|TRBV6-5|NA
TGTGCCAGCAGTTACTCGAGGGCTCCAAACTATGGCTACACCTTC
CASSYSRAPNYGYTF
>TRBJ2-7|NA|TRBV11-3|NA
TGTGCCAGCAGCTTAGGAGGGGCGGGATCCTACGAGCAGTACTTC
CASSLGGAGSYEQYF
>TRBJ1-1|NA|TRBV6-1|NA
TGTGCCAGCAGTGAGGAGAGGACAGATCCCATGAACACTGAAGCTTTCTTT
CASSEERTDPMNTEAFF
>TRBJ1-1|NA|TRBV5-1|NA
TGCGCCAGCAGCTCTCGGGAGTACCCCACTGAAGCTTTCTTT
CASSSREYPTEAFF
>TRBJ2-7|NA|TRBV7-2|NA
TGTGCCAGCAGCTTAGACCAAGGGAGCTACGAGCAGTACTTC
CASSLDQGSYEQYF
>TRBJ1-4|NA|TRBV7-8|TRBD1
TGTGCCAGCAGCGCTCCCAGGGGGCGGGCAACTAATGAAAAACTGTTTTTT
CASSAPRGRATNEKLFF
>TRBJ2-3|NA|TRBV9|NA
TGTGCCAGCAGCGTAGCTCTACCCCCGGGAGATACGCAGTATTTT
CASSVALPPGDTQYF
>TRBJ2-1|NA|TRBV11-3|NA
TGTGCCAGCAGCCCAAATCGGGGACTGCAGGGATCCAATGAGCAGTTCTTC
CASSPNRGLQGSNEQFF
>TRBJ1-4|NA|TRBV5-6|NA
TGTGCCAGCAGCCCCCCGGGGGGTAGATATGAAAAACTGTTTTTT
CASSPPGGRYEKLFF
>TRBJ2-1|once|TRBV11-2|TRBD2
TGTGCCAGCAGCTTAGATACTAGCGGGGTTGGGCAGCAGTTCTTC
CASSLDTSGVGQQFF
>TRBJ1-3|NA|TRBV2|NA
TGTGCCAGCAGTCTCCGGGACAAGGGAATCGGAAACACCATATATTTT
CASSLRDKGIGNTIYF
>TRBJ2-7|NA|TRBV29-1|TRBD2
TGCAGCGTTCTGCGGGAGCCCCTCGAGCAGTACTTC
CSVLREPLEQYF